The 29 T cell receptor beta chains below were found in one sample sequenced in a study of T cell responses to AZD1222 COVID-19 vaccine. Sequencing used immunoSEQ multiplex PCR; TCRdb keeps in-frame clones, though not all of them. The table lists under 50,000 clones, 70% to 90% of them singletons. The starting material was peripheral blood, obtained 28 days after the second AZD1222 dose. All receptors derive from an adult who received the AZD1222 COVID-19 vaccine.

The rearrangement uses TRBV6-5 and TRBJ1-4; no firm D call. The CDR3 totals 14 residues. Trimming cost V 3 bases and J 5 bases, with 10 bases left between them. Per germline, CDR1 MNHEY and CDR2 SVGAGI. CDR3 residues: CASSYPGMNEKLFF. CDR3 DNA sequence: TGTGCCAGCAGTTATCCTGGGATGAATGAAAAACTGTTTTTT.

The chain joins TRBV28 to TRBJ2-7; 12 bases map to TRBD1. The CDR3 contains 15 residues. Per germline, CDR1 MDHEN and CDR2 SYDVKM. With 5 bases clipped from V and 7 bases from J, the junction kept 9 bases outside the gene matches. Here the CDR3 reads CASSMLGQGAKEQYF. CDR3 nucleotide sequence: TGTGCCAGCAGTATGCTGGGACAGGGGGCGAAAGAGCAGTACTTC.

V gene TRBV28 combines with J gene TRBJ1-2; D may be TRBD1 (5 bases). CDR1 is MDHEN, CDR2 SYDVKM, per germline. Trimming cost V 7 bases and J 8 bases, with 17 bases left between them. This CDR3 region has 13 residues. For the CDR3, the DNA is TGTGCCAGCACCCCGCAGGGCCGAGAAGGCTACACCTTC. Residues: CASTPQGREGYTF.

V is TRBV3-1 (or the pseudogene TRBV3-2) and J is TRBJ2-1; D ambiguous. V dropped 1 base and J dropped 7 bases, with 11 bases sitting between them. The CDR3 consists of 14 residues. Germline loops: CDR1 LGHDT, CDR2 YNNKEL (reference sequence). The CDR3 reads CASSQASRENEQFF. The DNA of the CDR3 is TGTGCCAGCAGCCAAGCGTCGCGAGAGAATGAGCAGTTCTTC.

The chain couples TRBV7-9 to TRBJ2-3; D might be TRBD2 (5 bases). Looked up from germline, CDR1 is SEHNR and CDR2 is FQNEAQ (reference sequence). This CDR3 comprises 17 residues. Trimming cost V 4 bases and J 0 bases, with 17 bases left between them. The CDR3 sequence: CASSSLVIAYSTDTQYF. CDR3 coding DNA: TGTGCCAGCAGCTCCCTTGTGATAGCGTATAGCACAGATACGCAGTATTTT.

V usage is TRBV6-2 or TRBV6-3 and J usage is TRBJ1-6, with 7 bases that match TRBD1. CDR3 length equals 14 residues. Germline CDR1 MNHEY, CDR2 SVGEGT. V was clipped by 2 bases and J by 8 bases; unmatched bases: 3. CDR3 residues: CASSYRDSYSPLHF. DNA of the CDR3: TGTGCCAGCAGTTACCGGGACAGCTATTCACCCCTCCACTTT.

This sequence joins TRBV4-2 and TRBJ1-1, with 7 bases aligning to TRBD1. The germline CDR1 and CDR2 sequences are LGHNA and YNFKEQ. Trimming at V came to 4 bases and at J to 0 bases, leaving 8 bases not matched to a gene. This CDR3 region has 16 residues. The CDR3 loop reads CASSLMGQTLNTEAFF. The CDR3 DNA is TGTGCCAGCAGCCTTATGGGACAGACCCTGAACACTGAAGCTTTCTTT.

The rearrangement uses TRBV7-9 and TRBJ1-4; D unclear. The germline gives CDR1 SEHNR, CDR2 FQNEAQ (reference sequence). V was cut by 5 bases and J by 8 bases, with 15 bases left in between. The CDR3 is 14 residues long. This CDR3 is CASSHERAGEKLFF. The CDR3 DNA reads TGTGCCAGCAGCCACGAAAGGGCTGGGGAAAAACTGTTTTTT.

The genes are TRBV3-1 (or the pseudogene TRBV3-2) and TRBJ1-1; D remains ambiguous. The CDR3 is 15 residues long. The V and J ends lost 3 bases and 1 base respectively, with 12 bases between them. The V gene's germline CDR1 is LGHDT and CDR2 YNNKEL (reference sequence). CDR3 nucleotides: TGTGCCAGCAGCCAGCCCAATCAAGGGAACACTGAAGCTTTCTTT. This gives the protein CASSQPNQGNTEAFF.

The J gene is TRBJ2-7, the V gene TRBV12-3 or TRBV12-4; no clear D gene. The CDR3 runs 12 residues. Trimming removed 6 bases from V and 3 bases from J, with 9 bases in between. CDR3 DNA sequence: TGTGCCAGCAGCCCACAGAACTACGAGCAGTACTTC. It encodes CASSPQNYEQYF.

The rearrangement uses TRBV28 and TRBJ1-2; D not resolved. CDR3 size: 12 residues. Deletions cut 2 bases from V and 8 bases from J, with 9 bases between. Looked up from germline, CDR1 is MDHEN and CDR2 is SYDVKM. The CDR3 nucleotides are TGTGCCAGCAGTTTACGACAAACAGGCTACACCTTC. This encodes CASSLRQTGYTF.

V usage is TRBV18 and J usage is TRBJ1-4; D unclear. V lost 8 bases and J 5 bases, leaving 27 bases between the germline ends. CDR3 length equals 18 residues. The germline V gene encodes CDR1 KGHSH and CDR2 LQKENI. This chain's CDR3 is CASTLFPDRRLRNEKLFF. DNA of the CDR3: TGTGCCAGCACCTTATTTCCAGACCGACGCCTCAGGAATGAAAAACTGTTTTTT. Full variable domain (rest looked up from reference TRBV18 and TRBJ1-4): NAGVMQNPRHLVRRRGQEARLRCSPMKGHSHVYWYRQLPEEGLKFMVYLQKENIIDESGMPKERFSAEFPKEGPSILRIQQVVRGDSAAYFCASTLFPDRRLRNEKLFFGSGTQLSVL.

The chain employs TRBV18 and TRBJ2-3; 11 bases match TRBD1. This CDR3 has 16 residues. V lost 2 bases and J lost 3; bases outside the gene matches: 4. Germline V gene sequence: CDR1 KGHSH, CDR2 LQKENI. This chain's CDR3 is CASSPAGTGGTDTQYF. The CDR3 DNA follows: TGTGCCAGCTCACCAGCAGGGACAGGGGGAACAGATACGCAGTATTTT.

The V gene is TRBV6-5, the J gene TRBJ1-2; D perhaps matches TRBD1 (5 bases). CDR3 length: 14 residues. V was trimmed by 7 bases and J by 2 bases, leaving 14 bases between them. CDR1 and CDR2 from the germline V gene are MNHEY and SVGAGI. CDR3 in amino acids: CASTGGLTNYGYTF. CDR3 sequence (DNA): TGTGCCAGCACGGGGGGTCTAACCAACTATGGCTACACCTTC.

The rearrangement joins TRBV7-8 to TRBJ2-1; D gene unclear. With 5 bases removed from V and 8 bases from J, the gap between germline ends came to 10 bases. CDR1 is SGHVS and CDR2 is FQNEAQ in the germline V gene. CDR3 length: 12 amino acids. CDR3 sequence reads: CASSLQRDEQFF. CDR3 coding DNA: TGTGCCAGCAGCCTCCAGCGTGATGAGCAGTTCTTC.

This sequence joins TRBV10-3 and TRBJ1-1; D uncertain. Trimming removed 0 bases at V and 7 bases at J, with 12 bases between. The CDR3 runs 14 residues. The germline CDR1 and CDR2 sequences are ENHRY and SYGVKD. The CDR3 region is CAISESKGGGEAFF. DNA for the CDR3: TGTGCCATCAGTGAGTCAAAGGGCGGAGGTGAAGCTTTCTTT.

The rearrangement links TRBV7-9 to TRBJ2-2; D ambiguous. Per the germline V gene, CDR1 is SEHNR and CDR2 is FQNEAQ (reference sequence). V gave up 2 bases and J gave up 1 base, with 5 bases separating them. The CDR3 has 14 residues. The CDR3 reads CASSLKGNTGELFF. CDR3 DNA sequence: TGTGCCAGCAGCTTAAAAGGGAACACCGGGGAGCTGTTTTTT.

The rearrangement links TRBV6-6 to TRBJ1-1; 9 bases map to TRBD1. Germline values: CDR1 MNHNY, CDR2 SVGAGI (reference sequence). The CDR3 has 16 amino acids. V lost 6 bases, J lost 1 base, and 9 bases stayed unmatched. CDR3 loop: CASSLPPGQGNTEAFF. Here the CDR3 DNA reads TGTGCCAGCAGCCTGCCTCCGGGACAGGGGAACACTGAAGCTTTCTTT.

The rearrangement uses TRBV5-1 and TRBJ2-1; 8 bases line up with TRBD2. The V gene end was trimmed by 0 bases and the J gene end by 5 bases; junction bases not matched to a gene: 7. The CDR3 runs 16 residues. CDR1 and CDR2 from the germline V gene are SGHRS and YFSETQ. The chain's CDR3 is CASSLAVAGPNNEQFF. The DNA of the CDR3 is TGCGCCAGCAGCTTGGCCGTAGCGGGGCCCAACAATGAGCAGTTCTTC.

The CDR3 nucleotides read TGTGCCAGTTCCGGAGGGGCCAAAAACATTCAGTACTTC. This encodes CASSGGAKNIQYF. This chain links TRBV19 with TRBJ2-4; tentatively, D is TRBD2 (6 bases). Trimming removed 8 bases at V and 1 base at J, with 9 bases between. Looked up from germline, CDR1 is LNHDA and CDR2 is SQIVND (reference sequence). This CDR3 has 13 amino acids.

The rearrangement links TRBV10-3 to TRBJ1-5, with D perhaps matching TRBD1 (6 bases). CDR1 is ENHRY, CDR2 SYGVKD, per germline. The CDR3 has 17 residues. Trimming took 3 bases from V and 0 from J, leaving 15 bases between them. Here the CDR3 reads CAISDPQQGNSNQPQHF. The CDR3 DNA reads TGTGCCATCAGTGACCCCCAACAGGGTAATAGCAATCAGCCCCAGCATTTT.

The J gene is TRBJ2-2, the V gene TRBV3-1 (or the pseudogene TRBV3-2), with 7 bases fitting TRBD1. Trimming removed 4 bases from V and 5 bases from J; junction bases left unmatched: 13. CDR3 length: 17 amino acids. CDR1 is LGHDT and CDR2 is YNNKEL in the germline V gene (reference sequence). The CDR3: CASSPQSKTGWTGELFF. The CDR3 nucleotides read TGTGCCAGCAGCCCGCAATCAAAGACAGGGTGGACCGGGGAGCTGTTTTTT.

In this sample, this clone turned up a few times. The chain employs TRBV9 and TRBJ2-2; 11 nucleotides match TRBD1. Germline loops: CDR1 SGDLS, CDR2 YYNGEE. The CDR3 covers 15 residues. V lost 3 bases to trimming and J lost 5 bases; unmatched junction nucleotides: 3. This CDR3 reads CASSAGQGGTGELFF. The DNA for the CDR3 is TGTGCCAGCAGCGCGGGACAGGGGGGAACCGGGGAGCTGTTTTTT.

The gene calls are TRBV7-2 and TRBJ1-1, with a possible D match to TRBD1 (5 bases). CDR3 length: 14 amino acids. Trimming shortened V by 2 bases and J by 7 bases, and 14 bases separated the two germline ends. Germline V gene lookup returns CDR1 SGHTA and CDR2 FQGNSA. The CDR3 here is CASSLYRPENEAFF. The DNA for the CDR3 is TGTGCCAGCAGCTTATACAGGCCAGAAAATGAAGCTTTCTTT.

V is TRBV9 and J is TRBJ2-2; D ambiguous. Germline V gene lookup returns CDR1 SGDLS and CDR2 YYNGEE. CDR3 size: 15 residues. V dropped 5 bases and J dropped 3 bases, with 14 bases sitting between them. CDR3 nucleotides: TGTGCCAGCAGAACCGGCCACTTGGACACCGGGGAGCTGTTTTTT. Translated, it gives CASRTGHLDTGELFF.

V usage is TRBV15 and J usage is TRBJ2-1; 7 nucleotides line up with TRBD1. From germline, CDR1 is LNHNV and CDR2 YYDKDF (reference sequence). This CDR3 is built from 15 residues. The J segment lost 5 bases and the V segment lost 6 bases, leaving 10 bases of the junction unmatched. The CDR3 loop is CATRHAGTVNNEQFF. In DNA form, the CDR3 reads TGTGCCACCAGGCACGCCGGGACAGTCAACAATGAGCAGTTCTTC.

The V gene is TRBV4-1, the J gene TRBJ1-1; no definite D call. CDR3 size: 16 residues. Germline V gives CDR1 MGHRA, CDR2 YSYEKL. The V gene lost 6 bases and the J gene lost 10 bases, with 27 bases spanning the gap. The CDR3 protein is CASSPYTVEGRFGAFF. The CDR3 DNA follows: TGCGCCAGCAGTCCCTACACGGTAGAAGGTAGGTTCGGAGCTTTCTTT.

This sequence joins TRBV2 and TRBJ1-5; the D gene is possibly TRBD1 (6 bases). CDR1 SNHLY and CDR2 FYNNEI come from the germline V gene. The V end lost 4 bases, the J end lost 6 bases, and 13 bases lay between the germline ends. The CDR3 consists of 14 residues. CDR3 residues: CASSVGGGGQPQHF. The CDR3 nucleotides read TGTGCCAGCAGTGTCGGGGGAGGGGGTCAGCCCCAGCATTTT.

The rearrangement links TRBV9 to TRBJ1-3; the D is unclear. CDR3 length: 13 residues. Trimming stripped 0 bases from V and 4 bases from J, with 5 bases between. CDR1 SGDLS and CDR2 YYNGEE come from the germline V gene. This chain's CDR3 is CASSVEQGNTIYF. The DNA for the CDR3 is TGTGCCAGCAGCGTAGAACAGGGAAACACCATATATTTT. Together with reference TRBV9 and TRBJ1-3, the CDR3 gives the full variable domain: DSGVTQTPKHLITATGQRVTLRCSPRSGDLSVYWYQQSLDQGLQFLIQYYNGEERAKGNILERFSAQQFPDLHSELNLSSLELGDSALYFCASSVEQGNTIYFGEGSWLTVV.